This paragraph covers one T cell receptor (beta chain) sequence. The CDR3 has 14 residues. Germline loops: CDR1 SNHLY, CDR2 FYNNEI. Trimming removed 8 bases at V and 2 bases at J, with 14 bases between. These data originate in a study of T cell changes during pregnancy in multiple sclerosis. Profiled with immunoSEQ multiplex PCR; TCRdb holds only in-frame clones, not every one. The data hold 45,000 to 70,000 clones, with 92% observed a single time. This chain links TRBV2 with TRBJ2-3; tentative D call: TRBD2 (5 bases). Sample: CD4+ T cells from peripheral blood mononuclear cells, taken after pregnancy. This clonotype originated in a female donor in good health, enrolled as a control in a pregnancy study. The CDR3 loop is CASRRSLNTDTQYF. CDR3 in DNA: TGTGCCAGCCGGAGGTCTCTTAACACAGATACGCAGTATTTT.